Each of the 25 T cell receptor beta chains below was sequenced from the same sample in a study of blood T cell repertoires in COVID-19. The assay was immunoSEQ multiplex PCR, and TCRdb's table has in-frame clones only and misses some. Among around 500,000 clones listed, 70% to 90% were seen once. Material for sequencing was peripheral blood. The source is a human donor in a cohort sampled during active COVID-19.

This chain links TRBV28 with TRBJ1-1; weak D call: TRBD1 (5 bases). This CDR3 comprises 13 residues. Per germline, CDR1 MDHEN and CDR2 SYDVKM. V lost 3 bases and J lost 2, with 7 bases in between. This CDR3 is CASSFDSNTEAFF. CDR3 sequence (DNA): TGTGCCAGCAGTTTCGACAGCAACACTGAAGCTTTCTTT.

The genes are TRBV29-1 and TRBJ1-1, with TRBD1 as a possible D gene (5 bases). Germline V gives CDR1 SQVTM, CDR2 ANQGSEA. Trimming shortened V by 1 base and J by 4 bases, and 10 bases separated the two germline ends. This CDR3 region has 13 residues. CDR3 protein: CSVEVGGSTEAFF. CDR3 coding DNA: TGCAGCGTTGAAGTCGGGGGGAGCACTGAAGCTTTCTTT. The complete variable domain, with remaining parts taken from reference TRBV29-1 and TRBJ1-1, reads SAVISQKPSRDICQRGTSLTIQCQVDSQVTMMFWYRQQPGQSLTLIATANQGSEATYESGFVIDKFPISRPNLTFSTLTVSNMSPEDSSIYLCSVEVGGSTEAFFGQGTRLTVV.

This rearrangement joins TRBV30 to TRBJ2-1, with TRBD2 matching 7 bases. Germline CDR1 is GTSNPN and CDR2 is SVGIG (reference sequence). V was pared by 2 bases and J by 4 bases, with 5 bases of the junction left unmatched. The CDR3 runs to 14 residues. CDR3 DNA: TGTGCCTGGAGTACACTAGCGCGGTACAATGAGCAGTTCTTC. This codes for CAWSTLARYNEQFF.

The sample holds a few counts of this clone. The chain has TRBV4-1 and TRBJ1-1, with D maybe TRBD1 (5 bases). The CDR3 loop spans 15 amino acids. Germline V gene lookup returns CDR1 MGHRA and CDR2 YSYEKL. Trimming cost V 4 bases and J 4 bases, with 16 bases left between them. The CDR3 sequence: CASSLKGALGTEAFF. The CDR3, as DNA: TGCGCCAGCAGCCTTAAAGGGGCTTTGGGCACTGAAGCTTTCTTT.

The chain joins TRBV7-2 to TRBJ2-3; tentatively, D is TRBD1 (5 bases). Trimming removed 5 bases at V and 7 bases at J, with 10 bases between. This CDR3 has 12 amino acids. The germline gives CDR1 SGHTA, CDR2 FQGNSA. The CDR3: CASSLQVHTQYF. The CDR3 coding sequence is TGTGCCAGCAGCCTACAGGTCCATACGCAGTATTTT.

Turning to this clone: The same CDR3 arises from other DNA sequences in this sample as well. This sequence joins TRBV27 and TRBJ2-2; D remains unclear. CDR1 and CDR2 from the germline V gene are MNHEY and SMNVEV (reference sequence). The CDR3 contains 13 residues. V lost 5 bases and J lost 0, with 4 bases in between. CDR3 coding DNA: TGTGCCAGCAGTCTTACGAACACCGGGGAGCTGTTTTTT. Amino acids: CASSLTNTGELFF.

The CDR3 coding sequence is TGTGCCAGCAGTGACCAAGGGGTACGATTGCGGGGCAACGTCCTGACTTTC. As protein: CASSDQGVRLRGNVLTF. The rearrangement links TRBV2 to TRBJ2-6; maybe TRBD2 (6 bases). In germline, CDR1 is SNHLY, CDR2 FYNNEI. This CDR3 spans 17 amino acids. The V and J ends lost 3 bases and 9 bases respectively, with 21 bases between them.

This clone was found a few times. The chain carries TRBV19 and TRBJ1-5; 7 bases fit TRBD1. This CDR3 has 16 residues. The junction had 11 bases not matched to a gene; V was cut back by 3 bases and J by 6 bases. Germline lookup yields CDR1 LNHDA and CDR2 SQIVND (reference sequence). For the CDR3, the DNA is TGTGCCAGTAGTATCGGGGGACAGAAGGCGGGTCAGCCCCAGCATTTT. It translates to CASSIGGQKAGQPQHF. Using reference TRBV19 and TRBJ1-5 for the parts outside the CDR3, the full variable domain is DGGITQSPKYLFRKEGQNVTLSCEQNLNHDAMYWYRQDPGQGLRLIYYSQIVNDFQKGDIAEGYSVSREKKESFPLTVTSAQKNPTAFYLCASSIGGQKAGQPQHFGDGTRLSIL.

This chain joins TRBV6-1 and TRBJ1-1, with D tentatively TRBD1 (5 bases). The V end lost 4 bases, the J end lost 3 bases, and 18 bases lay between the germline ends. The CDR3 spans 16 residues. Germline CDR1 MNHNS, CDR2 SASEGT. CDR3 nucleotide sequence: TGTGCCAGCAGTGGCCCGGGGGACCTCGGGCACACTGAAGCTTTCTTT. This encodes CASSGPGDLGHTEAFF.

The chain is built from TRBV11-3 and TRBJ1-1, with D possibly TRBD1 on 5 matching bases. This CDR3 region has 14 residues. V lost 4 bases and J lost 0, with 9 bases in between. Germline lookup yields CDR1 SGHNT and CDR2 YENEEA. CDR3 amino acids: CASSSGAVNTEAFF. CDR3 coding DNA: TGTGCCAGCAGCTCTGGGGCGGTGAACACTGAAGCTTTCTTT.

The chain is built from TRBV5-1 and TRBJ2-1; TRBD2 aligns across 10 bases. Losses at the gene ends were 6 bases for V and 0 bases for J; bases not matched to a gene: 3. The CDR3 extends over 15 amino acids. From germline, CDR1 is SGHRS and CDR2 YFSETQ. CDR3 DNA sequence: TGCGCCAGCACTCTAGCGGGAGACTCCTACAATGAGCAGTTCTTC. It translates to CASTLAGDSYNEQFF.

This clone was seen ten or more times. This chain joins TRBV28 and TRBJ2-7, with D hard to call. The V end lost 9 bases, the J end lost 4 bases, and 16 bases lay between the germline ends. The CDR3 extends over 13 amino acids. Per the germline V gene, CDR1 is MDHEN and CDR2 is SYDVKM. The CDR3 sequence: CASRGLRSYEQYF. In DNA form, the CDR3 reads TGTGCCAGTCGAGGCCTTCGGTCGTACGAGCAGTACTTC.

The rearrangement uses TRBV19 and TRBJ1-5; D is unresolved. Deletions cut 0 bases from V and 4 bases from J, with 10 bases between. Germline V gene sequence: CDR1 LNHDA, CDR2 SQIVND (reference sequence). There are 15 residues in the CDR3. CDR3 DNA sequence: TGTGCCAGTAGTATAGACAGGCAGCCTAATCAGCCCCAGCATTTT. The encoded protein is CASSIDRQPNQPQHF.

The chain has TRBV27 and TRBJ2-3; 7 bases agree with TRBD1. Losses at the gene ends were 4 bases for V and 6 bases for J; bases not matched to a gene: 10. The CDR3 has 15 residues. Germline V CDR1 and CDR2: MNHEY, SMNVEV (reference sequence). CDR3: CASSSLRGNTDTQYF. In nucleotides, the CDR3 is TGTGCCAGCAGTTCCCTCAGGGGGAACACTGATACGCAGTATTTT.

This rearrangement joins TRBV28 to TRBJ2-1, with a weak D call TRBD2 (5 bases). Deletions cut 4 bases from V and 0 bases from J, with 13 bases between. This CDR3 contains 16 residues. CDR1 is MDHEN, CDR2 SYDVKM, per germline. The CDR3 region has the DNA TGTGCCAGCAGTTCCCCGTCCGGGGACTCCTACAATGAGCAGTTCTTC. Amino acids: CASSSPSGDSYNEQFF.

In DNA form, the CDR3 reads TGTGCCAGCAGCCAAGAGTTGGGACAGGCTGGAAACACCATATATTTT. Translated, it gives CASSQELGQAGNTIYF. The gene calls are TRBV3-1 (or the pseudogene TRBV3-2) and TRBJ1-3, with 8 bases lining up with TRBD1. Looked up from germline, CDR1 is LGHDT and CDR2 is YNNKEL (reference sequence). CDR3 size: 16 residues. The junction had 3 bases not matched to a gene; V was cut back by 0 bases and J by 2 bases.

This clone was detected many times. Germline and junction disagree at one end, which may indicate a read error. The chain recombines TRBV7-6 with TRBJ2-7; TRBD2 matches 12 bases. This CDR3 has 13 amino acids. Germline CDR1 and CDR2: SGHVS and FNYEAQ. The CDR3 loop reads CASSLAGGYEQYF. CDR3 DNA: TGTGCCAGCAGCCTAGCGGGAGGGTACGAGCAGTACTTC.

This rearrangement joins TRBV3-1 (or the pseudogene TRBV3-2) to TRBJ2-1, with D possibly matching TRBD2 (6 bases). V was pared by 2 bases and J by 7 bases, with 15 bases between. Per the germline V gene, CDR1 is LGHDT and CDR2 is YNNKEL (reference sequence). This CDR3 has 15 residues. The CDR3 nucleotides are TGTGCCAGCAGCCAAATGGGGGGACTGGGGAATGAGCAGTTCTTC. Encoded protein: CASSQMGGLGNEQFF.

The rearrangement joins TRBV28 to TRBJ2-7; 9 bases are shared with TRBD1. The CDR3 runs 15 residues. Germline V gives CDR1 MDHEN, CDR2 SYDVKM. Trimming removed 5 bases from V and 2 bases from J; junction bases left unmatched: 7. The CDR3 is CASSPRTGVAYEQYF. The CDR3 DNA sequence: TGTGCCAGCAGTCCTAGGACAGGGGTGGCCTACGAGCAGTACTTC. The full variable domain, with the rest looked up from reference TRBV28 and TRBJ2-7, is DVKVTQSSRYLVKRTGEKVFLECVQDMDHENMFWYRQDPGLGLRLIYFSYDVKMKEKGDIPEGYSVSREKKERFSLILESASTNQTSMYLCASSPRTGVAYEQYFGPGTRLTVT.

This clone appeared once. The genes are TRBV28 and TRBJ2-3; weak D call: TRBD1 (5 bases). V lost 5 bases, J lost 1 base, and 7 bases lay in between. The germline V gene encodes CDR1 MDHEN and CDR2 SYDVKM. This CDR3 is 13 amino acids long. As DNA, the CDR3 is TGTGCCAGCAGTGTCAGGGGCACAGATACGCAGTATTTT. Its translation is CASSVRGTDTQYF.

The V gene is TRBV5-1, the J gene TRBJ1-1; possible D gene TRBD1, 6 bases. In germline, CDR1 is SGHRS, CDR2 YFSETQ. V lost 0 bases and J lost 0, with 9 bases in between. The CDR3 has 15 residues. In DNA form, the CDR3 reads TGCGCCAGCAGCTTGGAGGGGGTGGTGAACACTGAAGCTTTCTTT. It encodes CASSLEGVVNTEAFF.

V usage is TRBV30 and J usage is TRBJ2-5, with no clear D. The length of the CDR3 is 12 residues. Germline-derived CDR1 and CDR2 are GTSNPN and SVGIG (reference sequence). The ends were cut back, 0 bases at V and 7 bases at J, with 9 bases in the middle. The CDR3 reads CAWSVIRSTQYF. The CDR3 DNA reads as TGTGCCTGGAGTGTTATTCGTTCGACCCAGTACTTC.

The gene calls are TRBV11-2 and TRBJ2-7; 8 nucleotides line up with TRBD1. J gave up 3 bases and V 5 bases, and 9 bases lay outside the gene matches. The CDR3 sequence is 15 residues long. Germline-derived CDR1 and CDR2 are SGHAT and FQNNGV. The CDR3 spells CASSPTGGPNYEQYF. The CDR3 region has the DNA TGTGCCAGCAGCCCCACAGGGGGGCCCAACTACGAGCAGTACTTC.

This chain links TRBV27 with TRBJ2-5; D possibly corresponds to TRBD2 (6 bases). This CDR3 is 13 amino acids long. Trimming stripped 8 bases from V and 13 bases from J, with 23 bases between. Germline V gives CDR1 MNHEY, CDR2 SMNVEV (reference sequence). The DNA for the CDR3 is TGTGCCAGCCTTCAAAATAGCGGCATGGTCCCGTACTTC. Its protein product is CASLQNSGMVPYF.

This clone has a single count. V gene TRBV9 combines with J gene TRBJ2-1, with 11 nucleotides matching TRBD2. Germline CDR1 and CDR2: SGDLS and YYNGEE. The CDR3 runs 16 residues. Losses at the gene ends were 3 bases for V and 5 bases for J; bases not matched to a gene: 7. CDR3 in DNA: TGTGCCAGCAGCGCCCCCGGGACTAGCGGAAACAATGAGCAGTTCTTC. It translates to CASSAPGTSGNNEQFF. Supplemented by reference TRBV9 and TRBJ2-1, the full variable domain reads DSGVTQTPKHLITATGQRVTLRCSPRSGDLSVYWYQQSLDQGLQFLIQYYNGEERAKGNILERFSAQQFPDLHSELNLSSLELGDSALYFCASSAPGTSGNNEQFFGPGTRLTVL.